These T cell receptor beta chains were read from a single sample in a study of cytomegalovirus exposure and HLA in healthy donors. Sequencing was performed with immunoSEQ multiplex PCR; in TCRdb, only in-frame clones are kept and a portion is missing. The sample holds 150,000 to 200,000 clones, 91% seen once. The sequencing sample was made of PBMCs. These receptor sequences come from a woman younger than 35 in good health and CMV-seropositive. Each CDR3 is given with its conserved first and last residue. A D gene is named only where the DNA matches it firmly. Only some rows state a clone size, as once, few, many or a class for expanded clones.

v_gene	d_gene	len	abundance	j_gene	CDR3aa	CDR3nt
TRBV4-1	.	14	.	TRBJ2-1	CASSQAPEPAGSFF	TGCGCCAGCAGCCAAGCCCCCGAACCGGCAGGTTCGTTCTTC
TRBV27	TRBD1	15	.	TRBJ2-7	CASSFWGQASYEQYF	TGTGCCAGCAGTTTTTGGGGACAGGCCTCCTACGAGCAGTACTTC
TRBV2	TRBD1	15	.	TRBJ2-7	CASSLEGTGSHEQYF	TGTGCCAGCAGTTTAGAGGGGACAGGGAGCCACGAGCAGTACTTC
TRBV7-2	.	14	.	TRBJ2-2	CASSFGAVTGELFF	TGTGCCAGCAGCTTCGGCGCGGTCACCGGGGAGCTGTTTTTT
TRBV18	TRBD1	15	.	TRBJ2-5	CASSPPDRGMETQYF	TGTGCCAGCTCACCACCGGACAGGGGAATGGAGACCCAGTACTTC
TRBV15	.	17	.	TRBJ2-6	CATSRGWRGAGANVLTF	TGTGCCACCAGCAGAGGGTGGAGGGGAGCTGGGGCCAACGTCCTGACTTTC
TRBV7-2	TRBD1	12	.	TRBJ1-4	CASSSGTGTLFF	TGTGCCAGCAGCTCCGGGACAGGGACACTGTTTTTT
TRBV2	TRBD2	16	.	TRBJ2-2	CASSRGRGRAPGELFF	TGTGCCAGCAGTAGAGGCCGCGGGAGGGCCCCCGGGGAGCTGTTTTTT
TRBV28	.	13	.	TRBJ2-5	CASIDRLGETQYF	TGTGCCAGCATCGACAGGTTGGGGGAGACCCAGTACTTC
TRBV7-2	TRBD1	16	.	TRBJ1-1	CASSLFLQGRYTEAFF	TGTGCCAGCAGCTTATTTTTACAGGGGCGGTACACTGAAGCTTTCTTT
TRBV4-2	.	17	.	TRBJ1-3	CASSQQPLLSSGNTIYF	TGTGCCAGCAGCCAACAACCCCTACTTAGCTCTGGAAACACCATATATTTT
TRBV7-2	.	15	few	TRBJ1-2	CASSLIVGSNYGYTF	TGTGCCAGCAGCTTAATCGTGGGGAGTAACTATGGCTACACCTTC
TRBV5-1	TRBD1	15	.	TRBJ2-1	CASSLVGQGHNEQFF	TGCGCCAGCAGCTTGGTTGGACAGGGCCACAATGAGCAGTTCTTC
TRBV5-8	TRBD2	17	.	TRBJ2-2	CASSLGIAGDFTGELFF	TGTGCCAGCAGCTTGGGAATAGCGGGAGACTTCACCGGGGAGCTGTTTTTT
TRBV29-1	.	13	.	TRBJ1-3	CSAAAGPGNTIYF	TGCAGCGCCGCCGCAGGCCCTGGAAACACCATATATTTT
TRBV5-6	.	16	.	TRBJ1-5	CASSLGGDLVNQPQHF	TGTGCCAGCAGCTTAGGGGGTGACTTGGTCAATCAGCCCCAGCATTTT
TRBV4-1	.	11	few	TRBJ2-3	CASSQAGTQYF	TGCGCCAGCAGCCAAGCAGGTACGCAGTATTTT
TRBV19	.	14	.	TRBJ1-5	CASSIAKSNQPQHF	TGTGCCAGTAGTATCGCTAAAAGCAATCAGCCCCAGCATTTT
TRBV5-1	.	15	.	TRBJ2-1	CASSLGQLSYNEQFF	TGCGCCAGCAGCTTGGGTCAACTCTCCTACAATGAGCAGTTCTTC
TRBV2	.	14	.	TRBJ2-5	CASSGETNQETQYF	TGTGCCAGCAGTGGGGAGACTAACCAAGAGACCCAGTACTTC
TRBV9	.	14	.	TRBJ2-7	CASSVGGNSYEQYF	TGTGCCAGCAGCGTCGGAGGGAACTCCTACGAGCAGTACTTC
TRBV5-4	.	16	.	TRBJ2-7	CASSLAGVGKNYEQYF	TGTGCCAGCAGCTTGGCCGGGGTCGGAAAGAACTACGAGCAGTACTTC
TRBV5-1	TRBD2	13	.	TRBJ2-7	CASSPGTNYEQYF	TGCGCCAGCAGCCCCGGGACTAACTACGAGCAGTACTTC
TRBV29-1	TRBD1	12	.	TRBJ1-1	CSVATGVTEAFF	TGCAGCGTTGCCACAGGGGTCACTGAAGCTTTCTTT
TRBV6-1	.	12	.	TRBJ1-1	CASSRQNTEAFF	TGTGCCAGCAGTCGACAGAACACTGAAGCTTTCTTT
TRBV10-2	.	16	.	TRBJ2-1	CASSPRTSPSYNEQFF	TGCGCCAGCAGCCCCCGGACTTCTCCCTCCTACAATGAGCAGTTCTTC
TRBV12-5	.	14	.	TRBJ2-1	CASGFPGGIGEQFF	TGTGCTAGTGGCTTCCCGGGGGGCATAGGTGAGCAGTTCTTC
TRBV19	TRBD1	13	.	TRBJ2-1	CASMGQPYNEQFF	TGTGCCAGTATGGGACAGCCTTACAATGAGCAGTTCTTC
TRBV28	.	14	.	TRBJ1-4	CASSLIAGGGKLFF	TGTGCCAGCAGTTTAATCGCAGGAGGCGGAAAACTGTTTTTT
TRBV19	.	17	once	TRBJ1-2	CASSIFAGQLTNYGYTF	TGTGCCAGTAGTATATTCGCCGGACAGTTAACTAACTATGGCTACACCTTC
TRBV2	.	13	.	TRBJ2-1	CASSERDPGVGFF	TGTGCCAGCAGTGAAAGGGACCCAGGGGTTGGGTTCTTC
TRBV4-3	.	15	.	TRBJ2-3	CASSQMGDATDTQYF	TGCGCCAGCAGCCAGATGGGAGACGCCACAGATACGCAGTATTTT
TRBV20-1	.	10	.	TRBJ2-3	CSALTDTQYF	TGCAGTGCGCTAACAGATACGCAGTATTTT
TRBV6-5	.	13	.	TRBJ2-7	CASSYGQLGEQYF	TGTGCCAGCAGTTACGGACAGCTGGGCGAGCAGTACTTC
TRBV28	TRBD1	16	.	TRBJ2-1	CASRLAGTGAWNEQFF	TGTGCCAGCAGATTAGCCGGGACAGGGGCTTGGAATGAGCAGTTCTTC
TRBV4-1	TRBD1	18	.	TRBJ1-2	CASSPGLWDRPSNYGYTF	TGCGCCAGCAGCCCGGGGTTGTGGGACAGGCCCTCTAACTATGGCTACACCTTC
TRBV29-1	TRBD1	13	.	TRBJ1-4	CSATGEANEKLFF	TGCAGCGCAACAGGGGAGGCTAATGAAAAACTGTTTTTT
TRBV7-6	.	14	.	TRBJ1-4	CASSLTGANEKLFF	TGTGCCAGCAGCTTGACAGGAGCTAATGAAAAACTGTTTTTT
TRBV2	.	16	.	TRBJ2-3	CASKKLGDLHTDTQYF	TGTGCCAGCAAAAAATTGGGGGACTTACACACAGATACGCAGTATTTT
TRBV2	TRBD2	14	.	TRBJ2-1	CAVAVAGGYNEQFF	TGTGCCGTAGCCGTAGCGGGGGGCTACAATGAGCAGTTCTTC
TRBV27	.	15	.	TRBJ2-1	CASSSQGRLAYEQFF	TGTGCCAGCAGTTCCCAGGGGCGACTAGCCTATGAGCAGTTCTTC
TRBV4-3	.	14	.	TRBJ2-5	CASSQEGGQETQYF	TGCGCCAGCAGCCAAGAGGGGGGCCAAGAGACCCAGTACTTC
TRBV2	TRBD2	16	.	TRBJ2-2	CASSENLAGGAGELFF	TGTGCCAGCAGTGAGAATCTAGCGGGGGGCGCCGGGGAGCTGTTTTTT
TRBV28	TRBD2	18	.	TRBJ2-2	CASSPPSGARPGTGELFF	TGTGCCAGCAGTCCTCCTAGCGGGGCCCGACCGGGAACCGGGGAGCTGTTTTTT
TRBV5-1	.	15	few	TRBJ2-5	CASSFTVFGQETQYF	TGCGCCAGCAGCTTCACGGTTTTTGGTCAAGAGACCCAGTACTTC
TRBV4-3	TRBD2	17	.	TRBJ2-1	CASSQGTSGTTRDEQFF	TGCGCCAGCAGCCAAGGGACTAGCGGGACTACCAGGGATGAGCAGTTCTTC
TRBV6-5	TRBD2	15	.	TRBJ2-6	CASSPREAGANVLTF	TGTGCCAGCAGTCCCCGGGAGGCTGGGGCCAACGTCCTGACTTTC
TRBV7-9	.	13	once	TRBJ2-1	CATQGGAYNEQFF	TGTGCCACCCAAGGGGGGGCTTACAATGAGCAGTTCTTC
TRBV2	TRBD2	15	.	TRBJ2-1	CASSVGTSGIGEQFF	TGTGCCAGCAGTGTGGGGACTAGCGGGATAGGGGAGCAGTTCTTC
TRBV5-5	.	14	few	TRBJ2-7	CASSLGRVRYEQYF	TGTGCCAGCAGCTTGGGCAGGGTGAGGTACGAGCAGTACTTC
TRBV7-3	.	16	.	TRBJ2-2	CASSLNPGANTGELFF	TGTGCCAGCAGCTTAAATCCAGGGGCGAACACCGGGGAGCTGTTTTTT
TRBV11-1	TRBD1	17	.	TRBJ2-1	CASSLAWQGATFGEQFF	TGTGCCAGCAGCTTAGCGTGGCAGGGGGCGACTTTCGGTGAGCAGTTCTTC
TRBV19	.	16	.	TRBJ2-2	CASTAARGQGTGELFF	TGTGCCAGTACCGCCGCCCGAGGTCAGGGCACCGGGGAGCTGTTTTTT